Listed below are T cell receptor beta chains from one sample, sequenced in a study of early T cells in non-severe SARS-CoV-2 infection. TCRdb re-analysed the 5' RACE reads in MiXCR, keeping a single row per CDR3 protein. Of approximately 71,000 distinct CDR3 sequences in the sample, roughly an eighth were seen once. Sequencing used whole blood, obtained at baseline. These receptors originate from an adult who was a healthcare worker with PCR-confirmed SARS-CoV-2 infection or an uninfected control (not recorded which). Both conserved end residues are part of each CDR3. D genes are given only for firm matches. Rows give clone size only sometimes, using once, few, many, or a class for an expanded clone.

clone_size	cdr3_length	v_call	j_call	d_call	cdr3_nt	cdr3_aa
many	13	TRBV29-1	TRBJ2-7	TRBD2	TGCAGCGTCCGACTAGCGGGGGTCGACGAGCAGTACTTC	CSVRLAGVDEQYF
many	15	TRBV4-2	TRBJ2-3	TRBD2	TGTGCCAGCAGCCTACTAGCGGGCGATCCCCGATCGCAGTATTTT	CASSLLAGDPRSQYF
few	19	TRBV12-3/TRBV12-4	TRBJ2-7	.	TGTGCCAGCAGTCCCCCTTCCCCGACTTCCTCTCGGGTCCTCTACGAGCAGTACTTC	CASSPPSPTSSRVLYEQYF
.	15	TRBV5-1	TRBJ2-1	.	TGCGCCAGCAGCTTGAATAAACCCTCCTACAATGAGCAGTTCTTC	CASSLNKPSYNEQFF
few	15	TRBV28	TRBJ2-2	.	TGTGCCAGCAGTTCGGTCGCAGGCATCGCCGGGGAGCTGTTTTTT	CASSSVAGIAGELFF
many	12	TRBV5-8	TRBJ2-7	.	TGTGCCAGCAGCTTGTGGGTATACGAGCAGTACTTC	CASSLWVYEQYF
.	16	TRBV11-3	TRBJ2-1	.	TGTGCCAGCAGTCACTCAAGAGGGGGGGGTTCCAATGAGCAGTTCTTC	CASSHSRGGGSNEQFF
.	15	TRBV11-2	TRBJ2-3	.	TGTGCCAGCAGCTTACGGGAGTCTGGCACAGATACGCAGTATTTT	CASSLRESGTDTQYF
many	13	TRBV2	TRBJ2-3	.	TGTGCCAGCAGGGGGGATAACACAGATACGCAGTATTTT	CASRGDNTDTQYF
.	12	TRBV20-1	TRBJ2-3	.	TGCAGTGCTAGTAAGGGTGGAGATACGCAGTATTTT	CSASKGGDTQYF
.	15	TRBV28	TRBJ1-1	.	TGTGCCAGCAGTTTACAGTCTCACGGCAACACTGAAGCTTTCTTT	CASSLQSHGNTEAFF
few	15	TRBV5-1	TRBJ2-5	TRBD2	TGCGCCAGCAGCTTACCGCGGGGGGTCCAAGAGACCCAGTACTTC	CASSLPRGVQETQYF
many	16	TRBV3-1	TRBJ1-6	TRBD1	TGTGCCAGCAGTCCCACAGGGACAGGGGGCTTTTCACCCCTCCACTTT	CASSPTGTGGFSPLHF
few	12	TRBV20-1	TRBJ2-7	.	TGCAGTGCGGGTGGAGCCCGCAACGAGCAGTACTTC	CSAGGARNEQYF
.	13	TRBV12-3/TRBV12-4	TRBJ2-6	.	TGTGCCAGCACCCCCGGGTGGGCCAACGTCCTGACTTTC	CASTPGWANVLTF
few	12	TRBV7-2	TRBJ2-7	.	TGTGCCAGCAGCTTATTCCCCTACGAGCAGTACTTC	CASSLFPYEQYF
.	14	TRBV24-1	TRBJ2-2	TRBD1	TGTGTCACCAGAGACAGGGAGCCCACCGGGGAGCTGTTTTTT	CVTRDREPTGELFF
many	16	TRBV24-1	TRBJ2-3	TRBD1	TGTGCCACCAGTGATTTGCCCGCCAGGGGGAGAGATACGCAGTATTTT	CATSDLPARGRDTQYF
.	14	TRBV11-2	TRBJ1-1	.	TGTGCCAGCAGCTTAGTAGGGAGAAACACTGAAGCTTTCTTT	CASSLVGRNTEAFF
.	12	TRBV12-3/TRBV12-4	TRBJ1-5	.	TGTGCCAGTCAGGGCGGCAATCAGCCCCAGCATTTT	CASQGGNQPQHF
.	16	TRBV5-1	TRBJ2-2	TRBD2	TGCGCCAGCAGTTTGATAGCGGGGATGAACACCGGGGAGCTGTTTTTT	CASSLIAGMNTGELFF
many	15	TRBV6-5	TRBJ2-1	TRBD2	TGTGCCAGCAGTGCGACTAGCGGGGGATACAATGAGCAGTTCTTC	CASSATSGGYNEQFF
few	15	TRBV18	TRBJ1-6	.	TGTGCCAGCTCACATAGTACTGACTTTAATTCACCCCTCCACTTT	CASSHSTDFNSPLHF
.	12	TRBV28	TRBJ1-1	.	TGTGCCAGCGGAGCGAGGGGGACTGAAGCTTTCTTT	CASGARGTEAFF
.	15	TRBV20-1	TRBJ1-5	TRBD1	TGCAGTGCTAGAGTGGGGACAGTGTCGAATCAGCCCCAGCATTTT	CSARVGTVSNQPQHF
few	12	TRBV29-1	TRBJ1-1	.	TGCAGCGTTGAAAGCGGGGCCACTGAAGCTTTCTTT	CSVESGATEAFF
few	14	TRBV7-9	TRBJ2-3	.	TGTGCCAGCAGCTTAGAAATCAGAACAGATACGCAGTATTTT	CASSLEIRTDTQYF
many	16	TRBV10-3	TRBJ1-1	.	TGTGCCATCAGTGCCCGGGGCCGCGAGATGGGCACTGAAGCTTTCTTT	CAISARGREMGTEAFF
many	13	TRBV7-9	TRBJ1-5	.	TGTGCCAGCAGCTTAACAGTGGGGCAGCCCCAGCATTTT	CASSLTVGQPQHF